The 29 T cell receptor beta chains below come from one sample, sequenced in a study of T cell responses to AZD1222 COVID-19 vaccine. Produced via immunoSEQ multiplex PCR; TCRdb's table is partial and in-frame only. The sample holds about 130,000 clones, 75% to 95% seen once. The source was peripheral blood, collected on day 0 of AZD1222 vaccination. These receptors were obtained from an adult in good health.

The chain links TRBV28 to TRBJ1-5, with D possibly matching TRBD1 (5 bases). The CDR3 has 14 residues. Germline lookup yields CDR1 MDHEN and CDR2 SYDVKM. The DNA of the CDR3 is TGTGGCGTGACAGAGGCGGGGGGTTATCAGCCCCAGCATTTT. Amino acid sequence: CGVTEAGGYQPQHF.

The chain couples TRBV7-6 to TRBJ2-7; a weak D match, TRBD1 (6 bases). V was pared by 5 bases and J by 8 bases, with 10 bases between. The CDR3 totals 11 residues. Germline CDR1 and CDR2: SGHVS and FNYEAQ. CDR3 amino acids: CASSPGDQQYF. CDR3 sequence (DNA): TGTGCCAGCAGCCCAGGGGACCAGCAGTACTTC.

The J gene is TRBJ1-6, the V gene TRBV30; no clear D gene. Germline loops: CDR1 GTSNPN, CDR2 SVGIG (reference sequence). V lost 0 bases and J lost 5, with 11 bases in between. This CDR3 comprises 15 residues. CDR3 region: CAWSVEGSHNSPLHF. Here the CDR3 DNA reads TGTGCCTGGAGTGTAGAGGGTAGCCATAATTCACCCCTCCACTTT.

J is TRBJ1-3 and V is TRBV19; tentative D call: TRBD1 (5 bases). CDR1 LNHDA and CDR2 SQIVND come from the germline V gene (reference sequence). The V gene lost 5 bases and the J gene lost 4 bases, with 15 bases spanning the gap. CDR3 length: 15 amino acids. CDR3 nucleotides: TGTGCCAGTAGTCTTGGGGGTTTATTCGGAAACACCATATATTTT. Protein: CASSLGGLFGNTIYF.

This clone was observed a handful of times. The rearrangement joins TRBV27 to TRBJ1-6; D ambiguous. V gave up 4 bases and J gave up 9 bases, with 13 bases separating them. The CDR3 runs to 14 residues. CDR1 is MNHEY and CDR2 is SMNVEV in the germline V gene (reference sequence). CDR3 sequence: CASSSTVIVSPLHF. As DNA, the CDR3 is TGTGCCAGCAGTTCGACCGTTATAGTTTCACCCCTCCACTTT.

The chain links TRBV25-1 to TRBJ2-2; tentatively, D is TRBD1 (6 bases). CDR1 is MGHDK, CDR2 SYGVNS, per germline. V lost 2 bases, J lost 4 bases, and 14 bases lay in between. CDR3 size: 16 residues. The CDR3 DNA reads TGTGCCAGCAGTGAACGGACAGCCCAGGGCACCGGGGAGCTGTTTTTT. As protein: CASSERTAQGTGELFF.

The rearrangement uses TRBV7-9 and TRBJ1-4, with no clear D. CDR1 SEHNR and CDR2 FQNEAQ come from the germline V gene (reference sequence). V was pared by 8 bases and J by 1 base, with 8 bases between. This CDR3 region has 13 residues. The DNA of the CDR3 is TGTGCCAGCTCCGTGAGAACTAATGAAAAACTGTTTTTT. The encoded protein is CASSVRTNEKLFF. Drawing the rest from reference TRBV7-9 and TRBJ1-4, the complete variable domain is DTGVSQNPRHKITKRGQNVTFRCDPISEHNRLYWYRQTLGQGPEFLTYFQNEAQLEKSRLLSDRFSAERPKGSFSTLEIQRTEQGDSAMYLCASSVRTNEKLFFGSGTQLSVL.

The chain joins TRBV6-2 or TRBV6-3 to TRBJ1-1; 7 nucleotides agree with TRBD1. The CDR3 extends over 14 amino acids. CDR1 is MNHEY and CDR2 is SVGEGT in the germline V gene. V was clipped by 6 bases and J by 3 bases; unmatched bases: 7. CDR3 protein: CASSLGGADTEAFF. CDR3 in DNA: TGTGCCAGCAGCCTAGGGGGCGCGGACACTGAAGCTTTCTTT.

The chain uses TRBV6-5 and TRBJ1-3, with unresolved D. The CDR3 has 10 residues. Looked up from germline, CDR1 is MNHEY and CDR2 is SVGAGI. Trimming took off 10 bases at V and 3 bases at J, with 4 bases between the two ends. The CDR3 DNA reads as TGTGCCATCCGTGGAAACACCATATATTTT. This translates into CAIRGNTIYF.

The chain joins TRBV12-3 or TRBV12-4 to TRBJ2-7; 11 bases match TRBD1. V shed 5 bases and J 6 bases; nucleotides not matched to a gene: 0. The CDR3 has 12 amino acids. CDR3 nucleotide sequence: TGTGCCAGCAGTGGGACAGGGGGCGAGCAGTACTTC. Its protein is CASSGTGGEQYF.

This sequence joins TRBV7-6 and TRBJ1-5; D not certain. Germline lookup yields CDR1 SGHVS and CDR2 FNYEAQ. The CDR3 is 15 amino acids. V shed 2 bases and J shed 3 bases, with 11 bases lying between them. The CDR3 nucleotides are TGTGCCAGCAGCTTACAATCAGGACTCAATCAGCCCCAGCATTTT. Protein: CASSLQSGLNQPQHF.

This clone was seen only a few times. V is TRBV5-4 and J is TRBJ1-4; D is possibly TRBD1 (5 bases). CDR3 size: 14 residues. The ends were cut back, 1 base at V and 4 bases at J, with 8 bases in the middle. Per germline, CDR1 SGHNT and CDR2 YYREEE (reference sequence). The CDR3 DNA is TGTGCCAGCAGCTTGTACAGGCATAATGAAAAACTGTTTTTT. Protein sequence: CASSLYRHNEKLFF.

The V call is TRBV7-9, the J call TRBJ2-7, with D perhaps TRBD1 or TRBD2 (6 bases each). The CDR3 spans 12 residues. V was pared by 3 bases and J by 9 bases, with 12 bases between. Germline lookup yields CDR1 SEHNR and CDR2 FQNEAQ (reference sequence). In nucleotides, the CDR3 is TGTGCCAGCAGCTTCGGGGGCGAAGGGCAGTACTTC. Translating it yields CASSFGGEGQYF.

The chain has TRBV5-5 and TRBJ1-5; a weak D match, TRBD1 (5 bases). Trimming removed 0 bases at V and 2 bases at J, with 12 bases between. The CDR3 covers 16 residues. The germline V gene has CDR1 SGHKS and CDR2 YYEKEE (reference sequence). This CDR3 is CASSLAWGRGNQPQHF. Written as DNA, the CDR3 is TGTGCCAGCAGCTTGGCCTGGGGACGGGGCAATCAGCCCCAGCATTTT.

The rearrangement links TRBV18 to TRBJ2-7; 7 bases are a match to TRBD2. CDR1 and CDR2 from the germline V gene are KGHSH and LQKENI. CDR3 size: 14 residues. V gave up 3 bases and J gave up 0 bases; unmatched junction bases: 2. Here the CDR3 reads CASSPGGSSYEQYF. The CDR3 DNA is TGTGCCAGCTCACCGGGGGGGAGCTCCTACGAGCAGTACTTC.

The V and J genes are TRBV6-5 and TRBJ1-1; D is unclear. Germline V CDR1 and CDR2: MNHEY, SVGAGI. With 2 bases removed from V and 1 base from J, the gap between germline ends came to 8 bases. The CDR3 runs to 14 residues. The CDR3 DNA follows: TGTGCCAGCAGTTACGCCAGAGAGAACACTGAAGCTTTCTTT. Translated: CASSYARENTEAFF.

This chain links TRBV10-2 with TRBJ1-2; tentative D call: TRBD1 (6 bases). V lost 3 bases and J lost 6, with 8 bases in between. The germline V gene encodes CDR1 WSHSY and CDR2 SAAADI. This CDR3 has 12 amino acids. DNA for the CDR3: TGCGCCAGCAGTGATAGGGGGAATGGCTACACCTTC. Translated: CASSDRGNGYTF.

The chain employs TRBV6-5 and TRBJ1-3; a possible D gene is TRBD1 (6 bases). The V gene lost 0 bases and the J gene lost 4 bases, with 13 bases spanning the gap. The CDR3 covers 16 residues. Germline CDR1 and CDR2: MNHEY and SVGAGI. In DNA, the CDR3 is TGTGCCAGCAGTTACTCGATGGGGGGACAAGGAAACACCATATATTTT. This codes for CASSYSMGGQGNTIYF.

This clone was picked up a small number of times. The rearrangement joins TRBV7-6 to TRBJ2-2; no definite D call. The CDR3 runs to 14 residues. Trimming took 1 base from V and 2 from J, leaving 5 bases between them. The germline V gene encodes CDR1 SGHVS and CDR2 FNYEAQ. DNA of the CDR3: TGTGCCAGCAGCTTAGGGAGAAACACCGGGGAGCTGTTTTTT. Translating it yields CASSLGRNTGELFF. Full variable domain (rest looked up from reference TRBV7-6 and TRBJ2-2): GAGVSQSPRYKVTKRGQDVALRCDPISGHVSLYWYRQALGQGPEFLTYFNYEAQQDKSGLPNDRFSAERPEGSISTLTIQRTEQRDSAMYRCASSLGRNTGELFFGEGSRLTVL.

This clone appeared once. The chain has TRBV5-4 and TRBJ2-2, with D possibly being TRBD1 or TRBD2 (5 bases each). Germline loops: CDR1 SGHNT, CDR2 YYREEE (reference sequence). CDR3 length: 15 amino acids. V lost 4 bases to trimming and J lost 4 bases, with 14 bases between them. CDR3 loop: CASSVSGTLTGELFF. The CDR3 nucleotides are TGTGCCAGCAGCGTATCCGGGACCCTCACCGGGGAGCTGTTTTTT.

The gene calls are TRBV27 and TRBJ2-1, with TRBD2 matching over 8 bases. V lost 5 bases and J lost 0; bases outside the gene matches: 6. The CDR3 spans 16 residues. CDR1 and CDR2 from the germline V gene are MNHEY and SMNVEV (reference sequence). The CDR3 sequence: CASSPLAGSSYNEQFF. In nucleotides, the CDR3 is TGTGCCAGCAGTCCGTTAGCGGGGAGCTCCTACAATGAGCAGTTCTTC.

The CDR3 bases are TGTGCCAGCAGTGAAGGGCCCCCGAGGTATCAGCCCCAGCATTTT. This gives the protein CASSEGPPRYQPQHF. The gene calls are TRBV2 and TRBJ1-5; the D is unclear. The CDR3 has 15 residues. Germline V lookup: CDR1 SNHLY, CDR2 FYNNEI. V shed 1 base and J shed 5 bases, with 12 bases lying between them.

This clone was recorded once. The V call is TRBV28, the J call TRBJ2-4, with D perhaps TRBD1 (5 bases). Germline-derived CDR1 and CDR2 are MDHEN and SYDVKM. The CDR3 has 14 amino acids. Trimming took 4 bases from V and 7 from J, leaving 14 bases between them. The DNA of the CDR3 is TGTGCCAGCAGTTACAGGTCCCAAGGCAACATTCAGTACTTC. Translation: CASSYRSQGNIQYF.

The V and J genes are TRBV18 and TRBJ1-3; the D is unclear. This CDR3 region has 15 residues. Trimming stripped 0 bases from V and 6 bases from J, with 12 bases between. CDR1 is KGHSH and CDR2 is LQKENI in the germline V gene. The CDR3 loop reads CASSPPVGRANTIYF. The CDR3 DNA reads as TGTGCCAGCTCACCACCGGTGGGTAGGGCAAACACCATATATTTT. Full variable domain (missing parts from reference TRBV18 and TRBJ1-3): NAGVMQNPRHLVRRRGQEARLRCSPMKGHSHVYWYRQLPEEGLKFMVYLQKENIIDESGMPKERFSAEFPKEGPSILRIQQVVRGDSAAYFCASSPPVGRANTIYFGEGSWLTVV.

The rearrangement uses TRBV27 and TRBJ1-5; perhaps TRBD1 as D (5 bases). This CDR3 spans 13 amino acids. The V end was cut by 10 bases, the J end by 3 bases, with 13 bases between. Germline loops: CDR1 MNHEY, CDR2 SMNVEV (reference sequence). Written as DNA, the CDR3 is TGTGCCACCCGGACGGGACCCAATCAGCCCCAGCATTTT. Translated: CATRTGPNQPQHF.

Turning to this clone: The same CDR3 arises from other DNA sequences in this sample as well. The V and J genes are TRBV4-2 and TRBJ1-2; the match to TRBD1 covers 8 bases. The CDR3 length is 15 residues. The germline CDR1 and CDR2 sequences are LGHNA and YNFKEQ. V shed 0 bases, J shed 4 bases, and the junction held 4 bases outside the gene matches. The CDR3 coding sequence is TGTGCCAGCAGCCAAGAACGACAGGGGCCCTATGGCTACACCTTC. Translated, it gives CASSQERQGPYGYTF.

The CDR3 coding sequence is TGTGCCAGCAGTTTAGAGCTGAGGAACTATGGCTACACCTTC. It codes for CASSLELRNYGYTF. The chain couples TRBV28 to TRBJ1-2, with D hard to call. In germline, CDR1 is MDHEN, CDR2 SYDVKM. Deletions cut 2 bases from V and 2 bases from J, with 9 bases between. This CDR3 spans 14 amino acids.

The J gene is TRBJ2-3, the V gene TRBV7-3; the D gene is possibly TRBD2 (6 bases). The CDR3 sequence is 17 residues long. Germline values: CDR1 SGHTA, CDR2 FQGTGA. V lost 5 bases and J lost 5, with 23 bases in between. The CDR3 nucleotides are TGTGCCAGCAGCCCAGGGACTTCTATTTATGAGGGAGATACGCAGTATTTT. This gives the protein CASSPGTSIYEGDTQYF.

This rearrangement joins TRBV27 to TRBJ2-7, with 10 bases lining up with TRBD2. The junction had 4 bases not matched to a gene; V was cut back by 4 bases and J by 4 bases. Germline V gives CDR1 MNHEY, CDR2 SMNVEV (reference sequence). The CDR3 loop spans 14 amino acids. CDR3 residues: CASSWSGGAYEQYF. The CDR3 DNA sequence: TGTGCCAGCAGTTGGAGCGGGGGGGCGTACGAGCAGTACTTC.